One sample yielded the 27 T cell receptor beta chains listed below, sequenced in a study of T cell responses to AZD1222 COVID-19 vaccine. Generated by immunoSEQ multiplex PCR, the TCRdb table keeps only in-frame clones and is missing some. This sample has roughly 62,000 clones, with approximately 83% found just once. The sample consisted of peripheral blood, taken on day 0 of AZD1222 vaccination. The receptors stem from an adult in good health.

The chain combines TRBV4-2 with TRBJ1-1, with D perhaps matching TRBD1 (5 bases). Per germline, CDR1 LGHNA and CDR2 YNFKEQ. V was trimmed by 1 base and J by 5 bases, leaving 8 bases between them. CDR3 length equals 13 residues. CDR3 DNA sequence: TGTGCCAGCAGCCAAGGTTGGGGGACTGAAGCTTTCTTT. Protein product: CASSQGWGTEAFF.

This clone appeared a single time. The chain uses TRBV18 and TRBJ2-7; 11 positions match TRBD1. V shed 3 bases and J 5 bases; nucleotides not matched to a gene: 6. Germline V gene data show CDR1 as KGHSH and CDR2 as LQKENI. The CDR3 spans 15 residues. CDR3 region: CASSPRGQGADEQYF. The CDR3 nucleotides are TGTGCCAGCTCACCTCGCGGACAGGGGGCAGACGAGCAGTACTTC.

This chain connects TRBV4-1 to TRBJ1-4, with unresolved D. CDR3 size: 14 residues. CDR1 is MGHRA and CDR2 is YSYEKL in the germline V gene. V gave up 2 bases and J gave up 10 bases, with 14 bases separating them. The CDR3 coding sequence is TGCGCCAGCAGCCAACCAGGTCGAACAAGAAAACTGTTTTTT. Protein sequence: CASSQPGRTRKLFF.

This clone showed up just a few times. The rearrangement joins TRBV30 to TRBJ1-5, with 7 bases matching TRBD1. CDR1 and CDR2 from the germline V gene are GTSNPN and SVGIG (reference sequence). The J segment lost 10 bases and the V segment lost 2 bases, leaving 11 bases of the junction unmatched. There are 14 residues in the CDR3. The CDR3 nucleotides are TGTGCCTGGAGTTCGCTGGACAGGAGGGATCCCCAGCATTTT. Translating gives CAWSSLDRRDPQHF.

The chain couples TRBV3-1 (or the pseudogene TRBV3-2) to TRBJ1-1; TRBD1 is a possible D gene (6 bases). Trimming left V 4 bases short and J 2 bases short, with 11 bases between. Germline V gene data show CDR1 as LGHDT and CDR2 as YNNKEL (reference sequence). The CDR3 contains 14 residues. CDR3 residues: CASSPFGGNTEAFF. DNA of the CDR3: TGTGCCAGCAGCCCTTTTGGGGGCAACACTGAAGCTTTCTTT.

The chain carries TRBV4-1 and TRBJ2-3; D unresolved. This CDR3 region has 13 residues. CDR1 MGHRA and CDR2 YSYEKL come from the germline V gene. Trimming cost V 1 base and J 2 bases, with 4 bases left between them. CDR3 DNA sequence: TGCGCCAGCAGCCAAGCTACCACAGATACGCAGTATTTT. It encodes CASSQATTDTQYF.

This clone occurred a few times. The chain recombines TRBV19 with TRBJ1-3; D call uncertain. Trimming pared 5 bases from V and 1 base from J, leaving 15 bases between. The CDR3 extends over 16 amino acids. Germline CDR1 reads LNHDA; CDR2 reads SQIVND (reference sequence). The CDR3 DNA sequence: TGTGCCAGTAGTCTCAGGTCTGGCCTTTCTGGAAACACCATATATTTT. This encodes CASSLRSGLSGNTIYF.

The chain combines TRBV14 with TRBJ2-3; weak D call: TRBD1 (5 bases). The ends were cut back, 1 base at V and 0 bases at J, with 8 bases in the middle. Germline loops: CDR1 SGHDN, CDR2 FVKESK. This CDR3 region has 15 residues. Here the CDR3 reads CASSQGTTSTDTQYF. The CDR3 region has the DNA TGTGCCAGCAGCCAAGGGACAACTAGCACAGATACGCAGTATTTT.

The rearrangement links TRBV5-5 to TRBJ2-5; TRBD1 aligns across 8 bases. J gave up 5 bases and V 3 bases, and 9 bases lay outside the gene matches. The CDR3 is 15 amino acids. The germline gives CDR1 SGHKS, CDR2 YYEKEE (reference sequence). CDR3 DNA: TGTGCCAGCAGCTGGACCGGACAGGGTTCGGAGACCCAGTACTTC. This translates into CASSWTGQGSETQYF.

The chain links TRBV18 to TRBJ1-3; the D is unclear. This CDR3 is 16 amino acids long. Germline V CDR1 and CDR2: KGHSH, LQKENI. V was trimmed by 1 base and J by 0 bases, leaving 10 bases between them. CDR3 in amino acids: CASSPLDKSSGNTIYF. The CDR3 DNA sequence: TGTGCCAGCTCACCACTCGATAAAAGCTCTGGAAACACCATATATTTT. Together with reference TRBV18 and TRBJ1-3, the CDR3 gives the full variable domain: NAGVMQNPRHLVRRRGQEARLRCSPMKGHSHVYWYRQLPEEGLKFMVYLQKENIIDESGMPKERFSAEFPKEGPSILRIQQVVRGDSAAYFCASSPLDKSSGNTIYFGEGSWLTVV.

The CDR3 here is CASSLLTGGETQYF. DNA for the CDR3: TGTGCCAGCAGCTTATTGACGGGTGGAGAGACCCAGTACTTC. J is TRBJ2-5 and V is TRBV7-9; D is undetermined. The CDR3 runs 14 residues. Trimming cost V 2 bases and J 4 bases, with 11 bases left between them. In germline, CDR1 is SEHNR, CDR2 FQNEAQ (reference sequence). The full variable domain, in which reference TRBV7-9 and TRBJ2-5 provide the parts outside the CDR3, is DTGVSQNPRHKITKRGQNVTFRCDPISEHNRLYWYRQTLGQGPEFLTYFQNEAQLEKSRLLSDRFSAERPKGSFSTLEIQRTEQGDSAMYLCASSLLTGGETQYFGPGTRLLVL.

The genes are TRBV7-6 and TRBJ1-1; TRBD1 matches 7 bases. In germline, CDR1 is SGHVS, CDR2 FNYEAQ. V trimming: 5 bases; J trimming: 5 bases; junction bases outside the gene matches: 5. This CDR3 has 13 amino acids. The CDR3 protein is CASSMTGLTEAFF. The CDR3 DNA is TGTGCCAGCAGCATGACAGGGTTGACTGAAGCTTTCTTT.

The J gene is TRBJ2-3, the V gene TRBV4-1, with D tentatively TRBD1 (5 bases). The CDR3 spans 16 residues. CDR1 is MGHRA, CDR2 YSYEKL, per germline. Between the trimmed V and J ends, which lost 0 bases and 3 bases, there was a span of 13 bases. CDR3 DNA sequence: TGCGCCAGCAGCCAAGATCCAGGGCGTGGGACAGATACGCAGTATTTT. This sequence encodes CASSQDPGRGTDTQYF.

The chain has TRBV3-1 (or the pseudogene TRBV3-2) and TRBJ2-3; 14 bases are shared with TRBD2. Germline lookup yields CDR1 LGHDT and CDR2 YNNKEL (reference sequence). The CDR3 totals 16 residues. The V gene end was trimmed by 5 bases and the J gene end by 5 bases; junction bases not matched to a gene: 6. In DNA, the CDR3 is TGTGCCAGCAGCACGAGACTAGCGGGGGGGCTAGATACGCAGTATTTT. Protein: CASSTRLAGGLDTQYF.

This clone was observed a handful of times. The chain is built from TRBV6-5 and TRBJ1-2; weak D call: TRBD1 (5 bases). With 5 bases removed from V and 4 bases from J, the gap between germline ends came to 11 bases. The germline CDR1 and CDR2 sequences are MNHEY and SVGAGI. This CDR3 is 13 amino acids long. The CDR3 nucleotides are TGTGCCAGCAGTCCCGGGACGGTCTATGGCTACACCTTC. Encoded protein: CASSPGTVYGYTF.

The chain recombines TRBV10-2 with TRBJ1-1; D unresolved. The CDR3 length is 14 residues. V lost 8 bases, J lost 11 bases, and 24 bases lay in between. In germline, CDR1 is WSHSY, CDR2 SAAADI. CDR3 DNA sequence: TGCGCCAGCGGTTTTGCAGGATCGGCATTAGAGGCTTTCTTT. Amino acids: CASGFAGSALEAFF.

V is TRBV6-6 and J is TRBJ1-5; D unresolved. CDR3 length: 12 residues. V shed 5 bases and J shed 4 bases, with 6 bases lying between them. Germline-derived CDR1 and CDR2 are MNHNY and SVGAGI (reference sequence). This chain's CDR3 is CASSDPNQPQHF. The CDR3 DNA is TGTGCCAGCAGTGACCCAAATCAGCCCCAGCATTTT.

V gene TRBV7-3 combines with J gene TRBJ2-2, with 15 bases fitting TRBD2. CDR3 length equals 16 residues. The J segment lost 7 bases and the V segment lost 5 bases, leaving 5 bases of the junction unmatched. Germline lookup yields CDR1 SGHTA and CDR2 FQGTGA. The CDR3 is CASSPGLAGGHGELFF. The CDR3 bases are TGTGCCAGCAGCCCCGGACTAGCGGGGGGGCACGGGGAGCTGTTTTTT.

This sequence joins TRBV7-9 and TRBJ1-3; D might be TRBD1 (5 bases). CDR3 length: 13 amino acids. Germline CDR1 reads SEHNR; CDR2 reads FQNEAQ (reference sequence). V dropped 8 bases and J dropped 0 bases, with 8 bases sitting between them. CDR3 protein: CASRQNSGNTIYF. Written as DNA, the CDR3 is TGTGCCAGCCGACAGAACTCTGGAAACACCATATATTTT.

In DNA, the CDR3 is TGTGCCAGCAGCTTGACAGGGAGGTACTCACCCCTCCACTTT. This encodes CASSLTGRYSPLHF. The chain recombines TRBV27 with TRBJ1-6; 7 nucleotides agree with TRBD1. Losses at the gene ends were 6 bases for V and 10 bases for J; bases not matched to a gene: 9. The germline V gene encodes CDR1 MNHEY and CDR2 SMNVEV (reference sequence). The CDR3 spans 14 residues.

CDR3 amino acids: CASSSTESSYEQYF. In DNA form, the CDR3 reads TGTGCCAGCAGCTCGACAGAGAGCTCCTACGAGCAGTACTTC. The chain links TRBV13 to TRBJ2-7; D might be TRBD1 (5 bases). This CDR3 has 14 amino acids. Germline V gene lookup returns CDR1 PRHDT and CDR2 FYEKMQ (reference sequence). V was shortened by 4 bases and J by 0 bases, with 10 bases between the two germline ends.

The chain joins TRBV3-1 (or the pseudogene TRBV3-2) to TRBJ2-7, with 8 bases aligning to TRBD2. There are 13 residues in the CDR3. V was clipped by 6 bases and J by 6 bases; unmatched bases: 7. Germline V CDR1 and CDR2: LGHDT, YNNKEL (reference sequence). The CDR3 loop is CASSLTTSGEQYF. CDR3 DNA: TGTGCCAGCAGTCTTACTACTAGCGGCGAGCAGTACTTC.

The V and J genes are TRBV10-3 and TRBJ2-3; D gene uncertain. This CDR3 is 13 amino acids long. V was shortened by 4 bases and J by 6 bases, with 11 bases between the two germline ends. The V gene's germline CDR1 is ENHRY and CDR2 SYGVKD. Here the CDR3 DNA reads TGTGCCATCAGTGGAGGTTTAACGGATACGCAGTATTTT. The encoded protein is CAISGGLTDTQYF.

V usage is TRBV7-8 and J usage is TRBJ2-7; TRBD1 agrees at 8 bases. J gave up 5 bases and V 1 base, and 10 bases lay outside the gene matches. The CDR3 sequence is 16 residues long. CDR1 and CDR2 (germline): SGHVS, FQNEAQ. The CDR3 bases are TGTGCCAGCAGCTTAGGTAACAGGGGGAAGTCGGACGAGCAGTACTTC. This sequence encodes CASSLGNRGKSDEQYF.

This chain uses TRBV10-1 with TRBJ2-7; 10 bases map to TRBD1. Per germline, CDR1 WNHNN and CDR2 SYGVQD (reference sequence). The CDR3 spans 17 residues. Losses at the gene ends were 5 bases for V and 2 bases for J; bases not matched to a gene: 12. The CDR3 DNA follows: TGCGCCAGCAGTCCAATACCGGGACAGGGGATGGCCTACGAGCAGTACTTC. Its translation: CASSPIPGQGMAYEQYF.

V is TRBV19 and J is TRBJ2-2; 9 bases fit TRBD1. This CDR3 comprises 15 residues. With V trimmed by 5 bases and J by 1 base, 2 bases remained unmatched. The germline V gene has CDR1 LNHDA and CDR2 SQIVND (reference sequence). The CDR3 sequence: CASSGDRVNTGELFF. The CDR3 DNA sequence: TGTGCCAGTAGTGGGGACAGGGTGAACACCGGGGAGCTGTTTTTT.

A single count supports this clone. V is TRBV27 and J is TRBJ1-1; D remains unclear. V gave up 3 bases and J gave up 4 bases, with 9 bases separating them. Looked up from germline, CDR1 is MNHEY and CDR2 is SMNVEV (reference sequence). The CDR3 totals 13 residues. The CDR3, as DNA: TGTGCCAGCAGTTTGCTTAGATCCACTGAAGCTTTCTTT. Translation: CASSLLRSTEAFF.